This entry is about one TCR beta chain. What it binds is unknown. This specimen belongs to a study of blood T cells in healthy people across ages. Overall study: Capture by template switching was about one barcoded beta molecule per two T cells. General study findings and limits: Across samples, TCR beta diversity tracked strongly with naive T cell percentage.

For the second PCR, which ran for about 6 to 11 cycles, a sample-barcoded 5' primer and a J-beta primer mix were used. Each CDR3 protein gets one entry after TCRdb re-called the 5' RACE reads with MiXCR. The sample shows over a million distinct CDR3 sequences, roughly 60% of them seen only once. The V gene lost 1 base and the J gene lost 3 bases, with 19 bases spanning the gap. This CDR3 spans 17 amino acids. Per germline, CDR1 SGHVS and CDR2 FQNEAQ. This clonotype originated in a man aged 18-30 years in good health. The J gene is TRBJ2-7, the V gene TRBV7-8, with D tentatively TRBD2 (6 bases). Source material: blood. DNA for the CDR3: TGTGCCAGCAGCTTAGGGACTACTTCTGGGCGAATCTACGAGCAGTACTTC. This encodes CASSLGTTSGRIYEQYF. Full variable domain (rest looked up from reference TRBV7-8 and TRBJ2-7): GAGVSQSPRYKVAKRGQDVALRCDPISGHVSLFWYQQALGQGPEFLTYFQNEAQLDKSGLPSDRFFAERPEGSVSTLKIQRTQQEDSAVYLCASSLGTTSGRIYEQYFGPGTRLTVT.